The 24 T cell receptor beta chains given below trace back to one sample, sequenced in a study of shared clonotypes between healthy human individuals. CD45RO-negative, CCR7-positively selected cells formed the naive CD8 fraction, excluding terminally differentiated effector memory CD45RA+ cells. Sequencing was performed with immunoSEQ multiplex PCR; in TCRdb, only in-frame clones are kept and a portion is missing. The data hold fewer than 700,000 clones, with around 95% observed a single time. The sample consisted of naive CD8+ T cells sorted from blood. These receptors all come from a woman younger than 45 in good health.

The genes are TRBV28 and TRBJ1-2, with a weak D call TRBD1 (5 bases). Deletions cut 1 base from V and 4 bases from J, with 13 bases between. The V gene's germline CDR1 is MDHEN and CDR2 SYDVKM. This CDR3 is built from 15 residues. CDR3 coding DNA: TGTGCCAGCAGTTTATTTAACCCAAGGGGCTATGGCTACACCTTC. Amino acid sequence: CASSLFNPRGYGYTF.

The chain couples TRBV27 to TRBJ1-1, with D hard to call. CDR1 is MNHEY, CDR2 SMNVEV, per germline (reference sequence). The length of the CDR3 is 13 residues. V shed 7 bases and J shed 5 bases, with 14 bases lying between them. CDR3 in amino acids: CASIHPAGTEAFF. The CDR3 DNA reads as TGTGCCAGCATCCACCCTGCGGGGACTGAAGCTTTCTTT.

V gene TRBV4-1 combines with J gene TRBJ2-3; 7 nucleotides agree with TRBD2. V shed 4 bases, J shed 5 bases, and the junction held 9 bases outside the gene matches. This CDR3 has 15 amino acids. CDR1 and CDR2 (germline): MGHRA, YSYEKL. CDR3 sequence: CASSPGIASGDTQYF. The CDR3 DNA reads TGCGCCAGCAGCCCGGGGATCGCTAGCGGAGATACGCAGTATTTT.

The V call is TRBV27, the J call TRBJ2-1; a weak D match, TRBD1 (5 bases). The length of the CDR3 is 15 residues. V was pared by 6 bases and J by 5 bases, with 17 bases between. Germline V lookup: CDR1 MNHEY, CDR2 SMNVEV (reference sequence). This chain's CDR3 is CASRGPGTANNEQFF. In DNA form, the CDR3 reads TGTGCCAGCAGGGGGCCTGGAACAGCCAACAATGAGCAGTTCTTC.

The V gene is TRBV28, the J gene TRBJ2-4; D remains ambiguous. Germline CDR1 is MDHEN and CDR2 is SYDVKM. This CDR3 contains 15 residues. Trimming removed 1 base at V and 1 base at J, with 8 bases between. Here the CDR3 reads CASSLSSGAKNIQYF. CDR3 nucleotides: TGTGCCAGCAGTTTATCCTCCGGGGCCAAAAACATTCAGTACTTC.

The V and J genes are TRBV29-1 and TRBJ2-7; 10 bases align to TRBD2. The CDR3 is made up of 14 amino acids. Germline CDR1 is SQVTM and CDR2 is ANQGSEA. The ends lost 8 bases at V and 4 bases at J; junction bases unmatched: 11. CDR3 sequence reads: CSPPCGLAAYEQYF. The DNA of the CDR3 is TGCAGCCCACCATGCGGACTAGCGGCTTACGAGCAGTACTTC.

The gene calls are TRBV27 and TRBJ1-2; TRBD1 agrees at 7 bases. V dropped 5 bases and J dropped 3; count of bases not matched to a gene: 6. CDR1 and CDR2 (germline): MNHEY, SMNVEV (reference sequence). The CDR3 has 14 residues. DNA of the CDR3: TGTGCCAGCAGTCTCCACAGGGGCGACTATGGCTACACCTTC. Translation gives CASSLHRGDYGYTF.

The CDR3 DNA reads as TGTGCCAGCACAACCGGCTGGGGTCCCAATGAGCAGTTCTTC. The encoded protein is CASTTGWGPNEQFF. The chain joins TRBV27 to TRBJ2-1, with no clear D. The CDR3 spans 14 residues. Germline assignment: CDR1 MNHEY and CDR2 SMNVEV (reference sequence). Between the trimmed V and J ends, which lost 7 bases and 6 bases, there was a span of 16 bases.

The V and J genes are TRBV28 and TRBJ2-7; D might be TRBD2 (6 bases). The V gene lost 2 bases and the J gene lost 3 bases, with 14 bases spanning the gap. CDR3 length: 15 amino acids. CDR1 MDHEN and CDR2 SYDVKM come from the germline V gene. CDR3 sequence reads: CASSLTSSYFYEQYF. As DNA, the CDR3 is TGTGCCAGCAGTTTAACTAGCTCCTACTTCTACGAGCAGTACTTC.

The chain recombines TRBV29-1 with TRBJ2-1; maybe TRBD2 (6 bases). CDR3 length equals 15 residues. V lost 6 bases to trimming and J lost 0 bases, with 15 bases between them. The V gene's germline CDR1 is SQVTM and CDR2 ANQGSEA. CDR3 protein: CSVAGSGSSYNEQFF. The CDR3 nucleotides are TGCAGCGTCGCCGGGAGCGGTAGCTCCTACAATGAGCAGTTCTTC.

Notes on this clone: This may arise from a read error, as a much more abundant clone is one base away. J is TRBJ1-2 and V is TRBV9, with TRBD1 matching 7 bases. The CDR3 has 13 amino acids. The V gene's germline CDR1 is SGDLS and CDR2 YYNGEE. Trimming removed 4 bases from V and 3 bases from J; junction bases left unmatched: 3. CDR3 in amino acids: CASSPGTDYGYTF. CDR3 sequence (DNA): TGTGCCAGCAGCCCCGGGACAGACTATGGCTACACCTTC.

The rearrangement uses TRBV5-1 and TRBJ2-5, with TRBD2 matching over 9 bases. The CDR3 sequence is 17 residues long. Germline assignment: CDR1 SGHRS and CDR2 YFSETQ. V was pared by 0 bases and J by 7 bases, with 13 bases of the junction left unmatched. The DNA of the CDR3 is TGCGCCAGCAGCTTGGTGGCGACGGCGGGAGGGCCTCTGACCCAGTACTTC. This encodes CASSLVATAGGPLTQYF.

The chain combines TRBV19 with TRBJ2-1, with TRBD2 identical over 8 bases. Germline lookup yields CDR1 LNHDA and CDR2 SQIVND (reference sequence). V gave up 4 bases and J gave up 7 bases; unmatched junction bases: 12. CDR3 length equals 16 residues. The CDR3 loop is CASSTLSREGWNEQFF. The CDR3, as DNA: TGTGCCAGTAGTACCCTCTCTCGGGAGGGATGGAATGAGCAGTTCTTC.

The chain recombines TRBV9 with TRBJ2-7; D might be TRBD1 (6 bases). Germline assignment: CDR1 SGDLS and CDR2 YYNGEE. The ends were cut back, 4 bases at V and 3 bases at J, with 14 bases in the middle. There are 14 residues in the CDR3. CDR3 amino acids: CASSTLGQSYEQYF. As DNA, the CDR3 is TGTGCCAGCAGCACCCTTGGACAGAGCTACGAGCAGTACTTC.

V and J are TRBV5-4 and TRBJ1-2, with D unclear. CDR3 length equals 15 residues. The V end lost 4 bases, the J end lost 0 bases, and 13 bases lay between the germline ends. Germline-derived CDR1 and CDR2 are SGHNT and YYREEE (reference sequence). The CDR3 spells CASSIGPAPNYGYTF. CDR3 DNA sequence: TGTGCCAGCAGCATTGGACCGGCGCCTAACTATGGCTACACCTTC.

The chain couples TRBV11-2 to TRBJ1-5; D gene uncertain. The CDR3 extends over 13 amino acids. The germline CDR1 and CDR2 sequences are SGHAT and FQNNGV. Between the trimmed V and J ends, which lost 3 bases and 5 bases, there was a span of 8 bases. In nucleotides, the CDR3 is TGTGCCAGCAGCTTTGATGGGGATCAGCCCCAGCATTTT. As protein: CASSFDGDQPQHF.

J is TRBJ2-1 and V is TRBV14, with TRBD2 as a possible D gene (6 bases). Deletions cut 4 bases from V and 6 bases from J, with 13 bases between. Per the germline V gene, CDR1 is SGHDN and CDR2 is FVKESK. The CDR3 spans 14 residues. The chain's CDR3 is CASSLTSLGNEQFF. The CDR3 region has the DNA TGTGCCAGCAGCCTGACTAGTCTCGGCAATGAGCAGTTCTTC.

The sample holds one count of this clone. The junction departs from the called germline gene at one end, perhaps through a read error. Other DNA sequences from this sample encode an identical CDR3 as well. This rearrangement joins TRBV5-4 to TRBJ2-7; maybe TRBD2 (5 bases). CDR3 length: 13 amino acids. Germline CDR1 reads SGHNT; CDR2 reads YYREEE (reference sequence). The CDR3 loop is CASSLGVSYEQYF. The CDR3 DNA reads TGTGCTAGCAGCTTGGGAGTTTCCTACGAGCAGTACTTC.

The chain carries TRBV27 and TRBJ2-5; D remains ambiguous. CDR1 and CDR2 (germline): MNHEY, SMNVEV (reference sequence). Trimming pared 2 bases from V and 6 bases from J, leaving 4 bases between. This CDR3 spans 11 amino acids. CDR3 in DNA: TGTGCCAGCAGTTTAGGGCAGACCCAGTACTTC. Protein: CASSLGQTQYF.

This clone was seen a few times. V and J are TRBV10-2 and TRBJ1-1; D gene ambiguous. This CDR3 spans 15 amino acids. Germline CDR1 is WSHSY and CDR2 is SAAADI. V was cut by 3 bases and J by 5 bases, with 16 bases left in between. This CDR3 is CASSESSTGRTEAFF. CDR3 DNA sequence: TGCGCCAGCAGTGAAAGTTCCACTGGCAGGACTGAAGCTTTCTTT.

The V call is TRBV29-1, the J call TRBJ2-1, with a tentative D call TRBD2 (6 bases). The CDR3 covers 14 residues. The germline CDR1 and CDR2 sequences are SQVTM and ANQGSEA. Deletions cut 3 bases from V and 2 bases from J, with 11 bases between. The DNA of the CDR3 is TGCAGCGTTGATGGGGGGAGGACCTACAATGAGCAGTTCTTC. This encodes CSVDGGRTYNEQFF.

The V and J genes are TRBV4-1 and TRBJ1-4; D is uncertain. Trimming took 0 bases from V and 4 from J, leaving 9 bases between them. The germline CDR1 and CDR2 sequences are MGHRA and YSYEKL. The CDR3 sequence is 15 residues long. CDR3 in amino acids: CASSQEPNNNEKLFF. For the CDR3, the DNA is TGCGCCAGCAGCCAAGAACCCAATAATAATGAAAAACTGTTTTTT.

This chain connects TRBV5-1 to TRBJ2-7; 7 bases fit TRBD1. This CDR3 is 15 amino acids long. The germline gives CDR1 SGHRS, CDR2 YFSETQ. V lost 5 bases to trimming and J lost 4 bases; unmatched junction nucleotides: 12. CDR3 sequence: CASSRDDRALYEQYF. In nucleotides, the CDR3 is TGCGCCAGCAGTCGAGATGACAGGGCCCTTTACGAGCAGTACTTC.

The V gene is TRBV5-4, the J gene TRBJ2-7; unclear D gene. Germline loops: CDR1 SGHNT, CDR2 YYREEE (reference sequence). The V gene lost 2 bases and the J gene lost 2 bases, with 14 bases spanning the gap. The CDR3 contains 15 residues. The CDR3 DNA sequence: TGTGCCAGCAGCTTCCATGGTTCTGGAACCTACGAGCAGTACTTC. Residues: CASSFHGSGTYEQYF. Based on the CDR3 plus reference TRBV5-4 and TRBJ2-7, the full variable domain is ETGVTQSPTHLIKTRGQQVTLRCSSQSGHNTVSWYQQALGQGPQFIFQYYREEENGRGNFPPRFSGLQFPNYSSELNVNALELDDSALYLCASSFHGSGTYEQYFGPGTRLTVT.